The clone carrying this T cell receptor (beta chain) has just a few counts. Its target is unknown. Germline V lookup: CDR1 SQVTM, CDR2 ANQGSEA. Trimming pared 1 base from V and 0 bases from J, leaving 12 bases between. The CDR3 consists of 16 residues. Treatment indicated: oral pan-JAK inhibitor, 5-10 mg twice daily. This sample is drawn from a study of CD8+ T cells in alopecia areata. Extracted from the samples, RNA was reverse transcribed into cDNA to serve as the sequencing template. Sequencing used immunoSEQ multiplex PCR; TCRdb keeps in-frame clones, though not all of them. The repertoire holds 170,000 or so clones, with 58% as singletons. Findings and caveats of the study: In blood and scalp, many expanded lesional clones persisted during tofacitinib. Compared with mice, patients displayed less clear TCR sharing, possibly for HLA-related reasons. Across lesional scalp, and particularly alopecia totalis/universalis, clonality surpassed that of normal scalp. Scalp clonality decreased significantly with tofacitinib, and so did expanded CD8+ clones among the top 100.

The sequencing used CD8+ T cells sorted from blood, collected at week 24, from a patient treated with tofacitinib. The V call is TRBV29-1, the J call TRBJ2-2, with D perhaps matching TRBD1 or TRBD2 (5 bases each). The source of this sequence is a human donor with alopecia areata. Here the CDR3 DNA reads TGCAGCGTTGAAGGTCGGGGCCAGGCGAACACCGGGGAGCTGTTTTTT. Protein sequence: CSVEGRGQANTGELFF.